These 25 T cell receptor beta chains share one sample of origin, sequenced in a study of blood T cells in healthy people across ages. With a J-beta primer mix and a sample-barcoded 5' primer, a second PCR ran 7 to 11 cycles. TCRdb ran MiXCR on the 5' RACE reads and lists one entry per CDR3 protein. The data contain a few hundred thousand distinct CDR3 sequences, about 27% of them seen just once; the ten biggest clones take up over 3.5%. These data also featured in a second study, about T cells of mothers and their children.

Input material: blood. These receptors came from a boy aged 2 to 10 in good health.

The genes are TRBV12-3 or TRBV12-4 and TRBJ2-1; 16 positions match TRBD2. The CDR3 is 17 amino acids. V gave up 5 bases and J gave up 5 bases; unmatched junction bases: 6. DNA for the CDR3: TGTGCCAGCAGTAGACCGGGACTAGCGGGGGGGAACAATGAGCAGTTCTTC. This translates into CASSRPGLAGGNNEQFF.

Only a few counts were recorded for this clonotype. The chain combines TRBV29-1 with TRBJ1-5; D remains unclear. The CDR3 runs to 14 residues. Germline V gene data show CDR1 as SQVTM and CDR2 as ANQGSEA. Trimming left V 3 bases short and J 3 bases short, with 12 bases between. This CDR3 is CSVDDSASNQPQHF. The CDR3, as DNA: TGCAGCGTTGATGATTCGGCTTCCAATCAGCCCCAGCATTTT.

The V call is TRBV9, the J call TRBJ2-5; 9 bases agree with TRBD2. The J call is uncertain, as TRBJ2-1 better fits the DNA end. There are 18 residues in the CDR3. The germline CDR1 and CDR2 sequences are SGDLS and YYNGEE. The CDR3 DNA follows: TGTGCCAGCAGCGTAGGGGATACGGCGGGAGGGCCTTACAATGAGCAGTTCTTC. Amino acid sequence: CASSVGDTAGGPYNEQFF.

The V gene is TRBV5-4, the J gene TRBJ2-1; TRBD2 agrees at 15 bases. Germline V gene lookup returns CDR1 SGHNT and CDR2 YYREEE (reference sequence). This CDR3 is built from 14 residues. V shed 9 bases, J shed 9 bases, and the junction held 7 bases outside the gene matches. The CDR3 loop reads CATLPGLAGGEQFF. The CDR3 DNA sequence: TGTGCCACACTTCCGGGACTAGCGGGAGGTGAGCAGTTCTTC.

The chain combines TRBV20-1 with TRBJ2-2; 8 bases agree with TRBD2. Germline assignment: CDR1 DFQATT and CDR2 SNEGSKA (reference sequence). The CDR3 sequence is 12 residues long. CDR3 DNA: TGCGTCGGGACTAGAGATACCGGGGAGCTGTTTTTT. This sequence encodes CVGTRDTGELFF.

The chain joins TRBV29-1 to TRBJ2-3; 8 positions match TRBD2. V gave up 0 bases and J gave up 6 bases; unmatched junction bases: 8. This CDR3 is built from 15 residues. Germline V gene lookup returns CDR1 SQVTM and CDR2 ANQGSEA. CDR3 in DNA: TGCAGCGTTGAAGATCGGGAGGGGACTAGGGATACGCAGTATTTT. Protein sequence: CSVEDREGTRDTQYF.

This clonotype was counted at least ten times. This sequence joins TRBV12-3 or TRBV12-4 and TRBJ2-7; perhaps TRBD1 as D (5 bases). V was pared by 4 bases and J by 4 bases, with 11 bases between. The CDR3 consists of 13 residues. CDR3 residues: CASSYSDSYEQYF. The CDR3 coding sequence is TGTGCCAGCAGTTACTCCGACAGTTACGAGCAGTACTTC.

This clonotype has a count of ten or more. The chain couples TRBV5-5 to TRBJ2-2; 7 positions match TRBD1. Germline CDR1 is SGHKS and CDR2 is YYEKEE (reference sequence). The CDR3 loop spans 16 amino acids. The V and J ends lost 2 bases and 0 bases, in that order; junction bases with no gene match: 4. The chain's CDR3 is CASSFRGTANTGELFF. The CDR3 bases are TGTGCCAGCAGCTTCCGTGGGACAGCGAACACCGGGGAGCTGTTTTTT. The full variable domain, with the rest looked up from reference TRBV5-5 and TRBJ2-2, is DAGVTQSPTHLIKTRGQQVTLRCSPISGHKSVSWYQQVLGQGPQFIFQYYEKEERGRGNFPDRFSARQFPNYSSELNVNALLLGDSALYLCASSFRGTANTGELFFGEGSRLTVL.

The chain joins TRBV11-1 to TRBJ1-3; D call uncertain. Germline V gives CDR1 SGHAT, CDR2 FQDESV (reference sequence). This CDR3 has 15 residues. With 7 bases removed from V and 1 base from J, the gap between germline ends came to 14 bases. CDR3 sequence: CASIPGRVSGNTIYF. CDR3 coding DNA: TGTGCCAGCATTCCCGGTCGGGTATCTGGAAACACCATATATTTT.

This clonotype has just a few counts. This sequence joins TRBV5-1 and TRBJ2-3; 11 positions match TRBD1. CDR1 is SGHRS and CDR2 is YFSETQ in the germline V gene. V lost 5 bases, J lost 6 bases, and 8 bases stayed unmatched. The CDR3 contains 15 residues. The CDR3 sequence: CASSSGQGGLDTQYF. The CDR3 coding sequence is TGCGCCAGCAGTTCGGGACAGGGGGGCCTTGATACGCAGTATTTT.

This chain joins TRBV6-5 and TRBJ2-3; D uncertain. This CDR3 is built from 14 residues. Germline V gene lookup returns CDR1 MNHEY and CDR2 SVGAGI. The V end lost 0 bases, the J end lost 6 bases, and 10 bases lay between the germline ends. DNA of the CDR3: TGTGCCAGCAGTTACTCTTTGGGCGCCGATACGCAGTATTTT. As protein: CASSYSLGADTQYF.

Here the CDR3 reads CASSRNLVSDTQYF. CDR3 in DNA: TGCGCCAGCAGTCGAAACCTTGTATCGGATACGCAGTATTTT. J is TRBJ2-3 and V is TRBV4-1; D is uncertain. Germline CDR1 reads MGHRA; CDR2 reads YSYEKL. The ends were cut back, 6 bases at V and 6 bases at J, with 16 bases in the middle. CDR3 length: 14 residues.

V is TRBV7-7 and J is TRBJ2-6; D ambiguous. V was trimmed by 1 base and J by 3 bases, leaving 1 base between them. CDR1 is SSHAT and CDR2 is FNYEAQ in the germline V gene (reference sequence). The CDR3 is 13 residues long. The CDR3 coding sequence is TGTGCCAGCAGCTTAGATGGGGCCAACGTCCTGACTTTC. This encodes CASSLDGANVLTF.

The chain joins TRBV6-5 to TRBJ2-1; D remains ambiguous. The germline V and J ends were trimmed by 5 bases and 6 bases, with 11 bases remaining between them. Germline lookup yields CDR1 MNHEY and CDR2 SVGAGI. There are 13 residues in the CDR3. The CDR3 protein is CASSAIKGNEQFF. CDR3 nucleotides: TGTGCCAGCAGTGCTATAAAGGGCAATGAGCAGTTCTTC.

This clonotype came up a few times. The V gene is TRBV10-2, the J gene TRBJ2-5; D is ambiguous. With the DNA end fitting TRBJ2-7 better, the J assignment may be wrong. The germline gives CDR1 WSHSY, CDR2 SAAADI. This CDR3 has 13 residues. CDR3 sequence (DNA): TGCGCCAGCAGGACGACCAGCCCCTACGAGCAGTACTTC. Translation gives CASRTTSPYEQYF.

This sequence joins TRBV6-1 and TRBJ2-1; tentatively, D is TRBD1 or TRBD2 (5 bases each). Per the germline V gene, CDR1 is MNHNS and CDR2 is SASEGT. CDR3 size: 19 residues. Trimming pared 5 bases from V and 0 bases from J, leaving 23 bases between. The CDR3 reads CASSRSGDQLFFSYNEQFF. The CDR3 nucleotides are TGTGCCAGCAGTCGTTCCGGGGACCAGCTATTCTTCTCCTACAATGAGCAGTTCTTC.

This clonotype has just a few counts. The CDR3 DNA follows: TGTGCCAGCAGCCTTTGGGGACTAGTGGACTACAATGAGCAGTTCTTC. Translated, it gives CASSLWGLVDYNEQFF. The chain has TRBV7-2 and TRBJ2-1; 8 nucleotides match TRBD2. The CDR3 spans 16 residues. Losses at the gene ends were 5 bases for V and 3 bases for J; bases not matched to a gene: 9. Germline V lookup: CDR1 SGHTA, CDR2 FQGNSA.

This clonotype was counted between two and nine times. The chain has TRBV1 and TRBJ2-7; TRBD2 reflects the table's D call only, with no check against the DNA. TRBV1 constitutes a pseudogene. The CDR3 runs to 16 residues. The chain's CDR3 is CTSSQRPGTSNYEQYF. The CDR3 coding sequence is TGCACCAGCAGCCAGAGACCCGGGACTAGTAACTACGAGCAGTACTTC.

There are a few counts of this clonotype. V is TRBV12-3 or TRBV12-4 and J is TRBJ2-1; TRBD1 or TRBD2 may be the D gene (5 bases each). The CDR3 is 13 residues long. The germline V and J ends were trimmed by 6 bases and 8 bases, with 14 bases remaining between them. CDR3 sequence: CASRDLPRDEQFF. As DNA, the CDR3 is TGTGCCAGCAGGGACTTGCCCAGGGATGAGCAGTTCTTC.

This clonotype turned up a few times. V is TRBV25-1 and J is TRBJ2-5, with 10 bases matching TRBD2. The length of the CDR3 is 15 residues. V shed 6 bases and J 1 base; nucleotides not matched to a gene: 5. Germline assignment: CDR1 MGHDK and CDR2 SYGVNS. This CDR3 reads CASSRAGGPQETQYF. CDR3 DNA sequence: TGTGCCAGCAGCCGAGCGGGAGGGCCCCAAGAGACCCAGTACTTC.

This chain connects TRBV30 to TRBJ2-6; D gene uncertain. Deletions cut 8 bases from V and 0 bases from J, with 11 bases between. Looked up from germline, CDR1 is GTSNPN and CDR2 is SVGIG (reference sequence). This CDR3 is built from 14 residues. The CDR3 spells CAVGDFSGANVLTF. The CDR3 DNA follows: TGTGCCGTTGGGGATTTCTCTGGGGCCAACGTCCTGACTTTC.

The V and J genes are TRBV29-1 and TRBJ2-7, with 7 bases that match TRBD2. This CDR3 contains 14 residues. Germline V gene data show CDR1 as SQVTM and CDR2 as ANQGSEA. The V and J ends lost 5 bases and 0 bases, in that order; junction bases with no gene match: 7. The chain's CDR3 is CSVREGTSSYEQYF. In nucleotides, the CDR3 is TGCAGCGTTAGGGAGGGAACTAGCTCCTACGAGCAGTACTTC.

A few counts support this clonotype. This chain uses TRBV7-6 with TRBJ1-1, with a tentative D call TRBD1 (5 bases). The CDR3 is 14 residues long. Germline V lookup: CDR1 SGHVS, CDR2 FNYEAQ. The V end was cut by 3 bases, the J end by 2 bases, with 10 bases between. CDR3 sequence (DNA): TGTGCCAGCAGCTTGGGACTCTCAAACACTGAAGCTTTCTTT. As protein: CASSLGLSNTEAFF.

The V and J genes are TRBV9 and TRBJ2-5; 9 bases map to TRBD1. The length of the CDR3 is 15 residues. Germline V lookup: CDR1 SGDLS, CDR2 YYNGEE. With V trimmed by 0 bases and J by 4 bases, 4 bases remained unmatched. This CDR3 reads CASSVGRTGVETQYF. CDR3 coding DNA: TGTGCCAGCAGCGTAGGACGGACAGGGGTAGAGACCCAGTACTTC. The full variable domain, rest sourced from reference TRBV9 and TRBJ2-5, is DSGVTQTPKHLITATGQRVTLRCSPRSGDLSVYWYQQSLDQGLQFLIQYYNGEERAKGNILERFSAQQFPDLHSELNLSSLELGDSALYFCASSVGRTGVETQYFGPGTRLLVL.

This clonotype came up a few times. The chain uses TRBV5-5 and TRBJ1-2; TRBD1 matches at 8 bases. CDR1 SGHKS and CDR2 YYEKEE come from the germline V gene (reference sequence). This CDR3 comprises 13 residues. The trim removed 4 bases at V and 8 bases at J, leaving 7 bases unmatched. The chain's CDR3 is CASSPGGAGGYTF. The CDR3 bases are TGTGCCAGCAGCCCAGGGGGCGCGGGAGGCTACACCTTC. Complete variable domain (other parts from reference TRBV5-5 and TRBJ1-2): DAGVTQSPTHLIKTRGQQVTLRCSPISGHKSVSWYQQVLGQGPQFIFQYYEKEERGRGNFPDRFSARQFPNYSSELNVNALLLGDSALYLCASSPGGAGGYTFGSGTRLTVV.